This T cell receptor (beta chain) was recorded in a study of T cells after yellow fever vaccination. Overall study context: With SMART-Seq v4 Ultra Low Input, the fractions containing low cell numbers were prepared. Study-wide results and limits: Although most clonotypes did not, a small share appeared in both CD4 and CD8 compartments. FACS-sorted repertoires could contain abundant clonotypes contaminating from the bulk population.

A remark on this clonotype: Its antigen is not known.

In making TCR cDNA, 5'RACE template switching added a universal primer site and UMIs to it. TCRdb redid the calling of the 5' RACE reads with MiXCR, one entry per CDR3 protein. The repertoire consists of hundreds of thousands of distinct CDR3 sequences, with roughly an eighth occurring once and the leading ten covering just under 15%. CDR3 length: 13 amino acids. V was pared by 10 bases and J by 0 bases, with 7 bases between. Looked up from germline, CDR1 is MNHEY and CDR2 is SVGEGT. The clonotype comes from a man aged 25-45 years who received the YFV17D yellow fever vaccine. The source was PBMCs, collected on the day of the yellow fever booster vaccination. V gene TRBV6-2 or TRBV6-3 combines with J gene TRBJ2-6; D unclear. CDR3 region: CAMRGSGANVLTF. In DNA form, the CDR3 reads TGTGCCATGCGAGGCTCTGGGGCCAACGTCCTGACTTTC.